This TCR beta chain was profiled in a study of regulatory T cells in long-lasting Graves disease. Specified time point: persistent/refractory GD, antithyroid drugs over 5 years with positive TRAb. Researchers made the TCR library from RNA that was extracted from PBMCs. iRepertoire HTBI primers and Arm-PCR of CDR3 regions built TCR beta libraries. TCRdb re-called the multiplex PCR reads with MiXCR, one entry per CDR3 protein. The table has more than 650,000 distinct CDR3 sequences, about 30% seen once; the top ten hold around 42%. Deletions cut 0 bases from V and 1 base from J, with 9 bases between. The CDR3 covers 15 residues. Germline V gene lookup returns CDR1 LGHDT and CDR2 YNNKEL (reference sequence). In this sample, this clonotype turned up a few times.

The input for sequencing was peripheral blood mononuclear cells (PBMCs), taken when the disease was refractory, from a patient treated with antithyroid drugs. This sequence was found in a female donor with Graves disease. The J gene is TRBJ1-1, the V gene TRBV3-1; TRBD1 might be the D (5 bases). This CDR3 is CASSQDPGTNTEAFF. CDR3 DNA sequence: TGTGCCAGCAGCCAAGATCCAGGGACGAACACTGAAGCTTTCTTT.